The 10 T cell receptor beta chains in this list originate from one sample, sequenced in a study of cytomegalovirus exposure and HLA in healthy donors. The PCR used 60 Vbeta and 13 Jbeta primers. Using immunoSEQ multiplex PCR, the repertoire was profiled, and TCRdb retains in-frame clones only, with some absent. The sample contains 200,000 to 250,000 clones, about four fifths of which appear only once. What was sequenced was PBMCs. These receptors all stem from a woman aged 40 to 49 in good health and CMV-seropositive.

The chain uses TRBV7-9 and TRBJ1-1; TRBD1 agrees at 9 bases. CDR3 length: 13 residues. CDR1 is SEHNR, CDR2 FQNEAQ, per germline (reference sequence). V lost 4 bases, J lost 6 bases, and 3 bases stayed unmatched. The CDR3 nucleotides are TGTGCCAGCAGCTACAGGGGGCTGGCTGAAGCTTTCTTT. It encodes CASSYRGLAEAFF.

V is TRBV2 and J is TRBJ1-2; 10 bases align to TRBD1. Germline-derived CDR1 and CDR2 are SNHLY and FYNNEI. The V and J ends lost 5 bases and 1 base, in that order; junction bases with no gene match: 1. CDR3 length: 14 amino acids. The CDR3 bases are TGTGCCAGCAGTCGGGACAGGGGTAACTATGGCTACACCTTC. As protein: CASSRDRGNYGYTF.

With regard to this clone: The sample has other DNA sequences that encode this CDR3 too. V gene TRBV6-5 combines with J gene TRBJ1-1, with a weak D call TRBD1 (5 bases). The CDR3 sequence is 13 residues long. CDR1 is MNHEY and CDR2 is SVGAGI in the germline V gene. Trimming removed 5 bases from V and 1 base from J, with 8 bases in between. This chain's CDR3 is CASSRGENTEAFF. The CDR3 region has the DNA TGTGCCAGCAGTCGGGGGGAGAACACTGAAGCTTTCTTT.

The chain combines TRBV10-1 with TRBJ1-1, with D possibly TRBD1 on 6 matching bases. Per germline, CDR1 WNHNN and CDR2 SYGVQD (reference sequence). V was pared by 6 bases and J by 6 bases, with 14 bases between. The CDR3 covers 13 residues. The CDR3 sequence: CASSTGKGAEAFF. The CDR3 DNA sequence: TGCGCCAGCAGCACAGGGAAGGGGGCTGAAGCTTTCTTT.

This rearrangement joins TRBV30 to TRBJ1-6; D is undetermined. The V end lost 2 bases, the J end lost 10 bases, and 12 bases lay between the germline ends. CDR3 length equals 13 residues. The germline V gene has CDR1 GTSNPN and CDR2 SVGIG (reference sequence). The CDR3, as DNA: TGTGCCTGGAGTAGAAGGGCGGGGTCACCCCTCCACTTT. It specifies CAWSRRAGSPLHF.

CDR3 residues: CASSQYTHGGGTDTQYF. The DNA for the CDR3 is TGTGCCAGCAGCCAGTACACCCACGGGGGGGGCACAGATACGCAGTATTTT. V usage is TRBV4-2 and J usage is TRBJ2-3; 8 nucleotides align to TRBD2. This CDR3 has 17 residues. CDR1 is LGHNA, CDR2 YNFKEQ, per germline. V was clipped by 3 bases and J by 1 base; unmatched bases: 9.

This chain links TRBV18 with TRBJ2-3; 10 bases align to TRBD2. CDR1 is KGHSH, CDR2 LQKENI, per germline. V lost 4 bases and J lost 2; bases outside the gene matches: 6. The CDR3 runs to 16 residues. DNA of the CDR3: TGTGCCAGCTCACGGACTAGCGGAGCTGACACAGATACGCAGTATTTT. This encodes CASSRTSGADTDTQYF. Together with reference TRBV18 and TRBJ2-3, the CDR3 gives the full variable domain: NAGVMQNPRHLVRRRGQEARLRCSPMKGHSHVYWYRQLPEEGLKFMVYLQKENIIDESGMPKERFSAEFPKEGPSILRIQQVVRGDSAAYFCASSRTSGADTDTQYFGPGTRLTVL.

The chain couples TRBV6-6 to TRBJ2-5; D remains ambiguous. The J call may be wrong; the DNA end is better matched by TRBJ2-7. The CDR3 is 11 residues long. The V gene's germline CDR1 is MNHNY and CDR2 SVGAGI (reference sequence). The CDR3 DNA follows: TGTGCCAGCAGTTTAGGAGACGAGCAGTACTTC. As protein: CASSLGDEQYF.

The J gene is TRBJ2-1, the V gene TRBV4-2; D not certain. V was clipped by 1 base and J by 4 bases, with 5 bases between them. CDR1 LGHNA and CDR2 YNFKEQ come from the germline V gene. The length of the CDR3 is 13 residues. In nucleotides, the CDR3 is TGTGCCAGCAGCCAAGTCCCGTACAATGAGCAGTTCTTC. As protein: CASSQVPYNEQFF.

The CDR3 loop is CASRQGQTYEQYF. The CDR3 nucleotides read TGTGCCAGCAGACAGGGACAGACCTACGAGCAGTACTTC. The V and J genes are TRBV7-2 and TRBJ2-7; 7 bases align to TRBD1. In germline, CDR1 is SGHTA, CDR2 FQGNSA. The trim removed 6 bases at V and 2 bases at J, leaving 4 bases unmatched. The CDR3 length is 13 residues.